This T cell receptor beta chain was captured by sequencing in a study of T cell repertoires in cytomegalovirus infection (dated by TCRdb to between 2018 and 2021). With regard to the full study: The peptide stimulations were aimed at well-studied HLA-B-restricted epitopes as well as recently identified HLA-C-restricted CMV epitopes, whose presentation resists viral immunomodulation. The HLA type of each donor mattered for the analysis, because public TCR beta signatures pointed to carriage of CMV infection along with the matching HLA type.

The sample's treatment or condition label, decoded: in vitro stimulation with specific CMV peptide epitopes to enrich CMV-specific T cells. CDR1 and CDR2 are read off the germline V gene as SGHVS and FNYEAQ. The CDR3 runs 13 residues from the cysteine to the phenylalanine. Left in the record is the CDR3 DNA by itself, 39 bases read in frame from the first base. V is reduced by 0 bases and J by 4 bases, leaving a spacing of 6 bases between them. The research as a whole found: The ex vivo response was dominated by HLA-C-restricted CMV-specific TCR beta clonotypes, which also provided the single most frequent clonotype in two of eight donors. In both this cohort and an independent cohort of 300 to 450 donors, the cumulative frequency of public TCR beta family members distinguished carriers of CMV infection plus the relevant HLA type.

This sample was sequenced with an Illumina HiSeq 1500. TCRdb applied fastp at Q25 and MiXCR to the public reads, then kept only in-frame beta chains. Rows are combined by CDR3 protein, so each entry shows the most common genes and DNA. Counted in this sample were some 590,000 distinct CDR3 sequences; about 40% of them appeared once. Jointly, the top ten make up around 50% of the sample. With respect to this clonotype: Its antigen remains undetermined. No per-base quality is available; no much larger clone lies one base away.

The chain is assembled from TRBV7-6 and TRBJ1-2, with an unclear D gene assignment. This sequence was found in a human donor in good health (CMV status not recorded). Some clones in this sample may be carry-over from other donors' samples. This specimen was cultured PBMCs, taken from culture after CMV antigen stimulation. The sequenced DNA: TGTGCCAGCAGCTTAGCGGGCACCTATGGCTACACCTTC. Translated, it reads CASSLAGTYGYTF.